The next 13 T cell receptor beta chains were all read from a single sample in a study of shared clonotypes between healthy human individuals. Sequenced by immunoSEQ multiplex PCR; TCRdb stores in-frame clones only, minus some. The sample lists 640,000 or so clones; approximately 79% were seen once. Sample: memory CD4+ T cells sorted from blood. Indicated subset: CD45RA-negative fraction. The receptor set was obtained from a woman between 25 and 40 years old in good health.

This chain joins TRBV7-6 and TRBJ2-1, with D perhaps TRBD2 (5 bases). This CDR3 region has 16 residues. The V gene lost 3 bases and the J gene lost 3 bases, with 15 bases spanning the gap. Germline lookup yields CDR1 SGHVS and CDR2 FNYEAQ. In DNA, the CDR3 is TGTGCCAGCAGCTTCCAGGCGGCGGGCCACTACAATGAGCAGTTCTTC. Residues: CASSFQAAGHYNEQFF.

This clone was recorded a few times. The CDR3 loop reads CASIGRGTGANVLTF. CDR3 nucleotides: TGTGCCAGCATAGGACGGGGGACTGGGGCCAACGTCCTGACTTTC. This chain connects TRBV6-5 to TRBJ2-6, with a weak D call TRBD2 (6 bases). The V gene's germline CDR1 is MNHEY and CDR2 SVGAGI. The CDR3 length is 15 residues. The V end lost 7 bases, the J end lost 2 bases, and 12 bases lay between the germline ends.

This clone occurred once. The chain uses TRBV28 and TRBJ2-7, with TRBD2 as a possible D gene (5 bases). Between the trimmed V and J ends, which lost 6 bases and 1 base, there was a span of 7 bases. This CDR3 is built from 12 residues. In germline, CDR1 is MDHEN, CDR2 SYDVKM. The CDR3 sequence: CASSEGSYEQYF. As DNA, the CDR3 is TGTGCCAGCAGCGAGGGATCCTACGAGCAGTACTTC.

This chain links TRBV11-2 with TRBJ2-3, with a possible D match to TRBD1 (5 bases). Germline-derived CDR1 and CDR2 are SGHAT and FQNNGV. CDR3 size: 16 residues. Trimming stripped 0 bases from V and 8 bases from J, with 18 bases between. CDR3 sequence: CASSLDIQVVVVTQYF. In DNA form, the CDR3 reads TGTGCCAGCAGCTTAGATATACAGGTTGTGGTGGTTACGCAGTATTTT.

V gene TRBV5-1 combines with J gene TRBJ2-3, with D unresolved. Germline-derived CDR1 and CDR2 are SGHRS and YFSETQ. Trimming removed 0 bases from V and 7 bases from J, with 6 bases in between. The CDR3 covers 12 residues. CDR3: CASSLGSYTQYF. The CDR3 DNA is TGCGCCAGCAGCTTGGGGAGTTATACGCAGTATTTT. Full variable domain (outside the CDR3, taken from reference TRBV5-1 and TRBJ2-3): KAGVTQTPRYLIKTRGQQVTLSCSPISGHRSVSWYQQTPGQGLQFLFEYFSETQRNKGNFPGRFSGRQFSNSRSEMNVSTLELGDSALYLCASSLGSYTQYFGPGTRLTVL.

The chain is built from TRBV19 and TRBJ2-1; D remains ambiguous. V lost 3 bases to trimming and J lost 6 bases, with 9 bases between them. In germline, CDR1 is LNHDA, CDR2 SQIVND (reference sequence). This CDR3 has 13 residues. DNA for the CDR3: TGTGCCAGTAGTATTTGGGTCGGCAATGAGCAGTTCTTC. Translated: CASSIWVGNEQFF.

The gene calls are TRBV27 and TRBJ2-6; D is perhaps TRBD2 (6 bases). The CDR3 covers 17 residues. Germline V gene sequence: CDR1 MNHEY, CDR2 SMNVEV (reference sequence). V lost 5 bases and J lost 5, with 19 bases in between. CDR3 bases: TGTGCCAGCAGTAAAGGAGGGCTACAAAGTCGGGCCAACGTCCTGACTTTC. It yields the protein CASSKGGLQSRANVLTF.

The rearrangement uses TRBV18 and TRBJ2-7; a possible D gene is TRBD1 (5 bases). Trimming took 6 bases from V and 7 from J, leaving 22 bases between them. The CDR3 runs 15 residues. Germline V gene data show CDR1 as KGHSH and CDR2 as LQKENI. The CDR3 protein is CASSPNHAGTGEQYF. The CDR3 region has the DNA TGTGCCAGCTCCCCTAATCATGCCGGCACAGGAGAGCAGTACTTC.

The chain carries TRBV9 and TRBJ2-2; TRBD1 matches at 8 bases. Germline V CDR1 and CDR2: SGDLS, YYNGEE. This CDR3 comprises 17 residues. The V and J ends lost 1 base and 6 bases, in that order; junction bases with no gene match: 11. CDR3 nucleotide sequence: TGTGCCAGCAGCGTAAGAAGGACAGGGAGGTCATCCGGGGAGCTGTTTTTT. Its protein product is CASSVRRTGRSSGELFF.

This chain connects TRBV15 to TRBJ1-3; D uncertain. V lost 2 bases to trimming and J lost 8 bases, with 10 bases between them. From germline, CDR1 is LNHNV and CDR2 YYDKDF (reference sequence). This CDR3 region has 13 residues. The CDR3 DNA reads TGTGCCACCAGCAGAAAAACACTCGACACCATATATTTT. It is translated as CATSRKTLDTIYF.

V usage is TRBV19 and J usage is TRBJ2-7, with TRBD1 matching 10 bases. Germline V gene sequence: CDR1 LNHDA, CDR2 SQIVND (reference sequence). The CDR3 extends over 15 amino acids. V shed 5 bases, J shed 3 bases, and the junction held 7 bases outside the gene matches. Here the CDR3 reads CASSPRTGGGYEQYF. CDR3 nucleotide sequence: TGTGCCAGTAGTCCCCGGACAGGGGGAGGCTACGAGCAGTACTTC.

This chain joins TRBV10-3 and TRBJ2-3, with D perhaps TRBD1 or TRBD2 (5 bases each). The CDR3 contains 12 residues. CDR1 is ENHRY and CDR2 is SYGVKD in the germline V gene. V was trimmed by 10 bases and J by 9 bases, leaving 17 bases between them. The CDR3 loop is CATQGTAETQYF. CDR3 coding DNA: TGTGCCACCCAAGGGACCGCCGAAACGCAGTATTTT.

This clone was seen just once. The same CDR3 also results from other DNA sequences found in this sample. CDR3: CASSSGGNNQPQHF. In DNA form, the CDR3 reads TGTGCCAGCAGTTCGGGGGGGAACAATCAGCCCCAGCATTTT. The chain combines TRBV28 with TRBJ1-5; tentative D call: TRBD1 (5 bases). The V end lost 4 bases, the J end lost 3 bases, and 10 bases lay between the germline ends. Per the germline V gene, CDR1 is MDHEN and CDR2 is SYDVKM. This CDR3 is 14 amino acids long.